This entry features one T cell receptor beta chain sequence. This clonotype was found many times. It lacks a known antigen. The record has no base qualities; no much larger clone is one base away. This specimen belongs to a study of T cell repertoires in cytomegalovirus infection (dated by TCRdb to about 2019). Study-wide context: The peptide stimulations were aimed at well-studied HLA-B-restricted epitopes as well as recently identified HLA-C-restricted CMV epitopes, whose presentation resists viral immunomodulation. The HLA type of each donor mattered for the analysis, because public TCR beta signatures pointed to carriage of CMV infection along with the matching HLA type.

Here is what the overall study found, with its caveats: Carriers of CMV infection plus the relevant HLA type were discriminated by the cumulative frequency of public TCR beta family members in the study cohort and in an independent roughly 370-donor cohort. The ex vivo response was dominated by HLA-C-restricted CMV-specific TCR beta clonotypes, which also provided the single most frequent clonotype in two of eight donors.

The sequencing machine was an Illumina HiSeq 1500. TCRdb reworked the public reads: Q25 trimming with fastp, MiXCR clone assembly, productive beta chains retained. Every distinct CDR3 protein forms one entry, paired with its most common genes and DNA. Present in this sample are roughly 90,000 distinct CDR3 sequences, approximately 30% of which were seen just once. 71% of the sample goes to the ten largest clones. The sample's treatment or condition label, decoded: in vitro stimulation with specific CMV peptide epitopes to enrich CMV-specific T cells. Deletion took 5 bases off V and 5 bases off J, with a span of 24 bases between the germline ends. From a lookup of the germline V gene (reference sequence), CDR1 and CDR2 are MNHEY and SMNVEV. Taken from cysteine to phenylalanine, the CDR3 has 17 residues. The retained sequence is limited to the CDR3, 51 bases, with the frame set at the first base.

This sample comprised CD8+ T cells from cultured PBMCs, obtained from culture after CMV antigen stimulation. The chain is made from TRBV27 and TRBJ1-1; the D gene is not confidently resolved. The clonotype originates from a human donor in good health (CMV status not recorded). Some clones in this sample may be carry-over from other donors' samples. In nucleotides, the sequence is TGTGCCAGCAGTCCTTATATTATCTCAACCCTTGGGACTGAAGCTTTCTTT. Its protein reads: CASSPYIISTLGTEAFF.